This T cell receptor (beta chain) was observed in a study of T-cell reconstitution after alpha-beta-depleted transplantation in children. The study's findings and limits: Fresh T-cell production supplied most of the T-cell counts and diversity seen one year after transplant. Reportedly, alpha-beta T cells present about two months post-transplant originated from several hundred expanded clones of graft origin.

As for this clonotype: Its target is unknown. This may arise from a read error, as a much more abundant clone is one base away. This CDR3 is missing its conserved last phenylalanine or tryptophan, likely due to a read error.

This CDR3 is built from 12 residues. Trimming shortened V by 6 bases and J by 4 bases, and 12 bases separated the two germline ends. Germline assignment: CDR1 SQVTM and CDR2 ANQGSEA. Unique molecular identifiers were built into the TCRbeta library. TCRdb used MiXCR to reprocess the PCR reads, holding one entry per CDR3 protein. The table includes approximately 300,000 distinct CDR3 sequences, 6.5% to 9% detected once. The chain is built from TRBV29-1 and TRBJ1-2; D not certain. This TCR was sampled from a female patient between 2 and 15 years old who had a stem cell transplant for Fanconi anemia, so the T cells may come from the graft donor. The source was peripheral blood, collected 360 days after TCRalphabeta/CD19-depleted stem cell transplant. The CDR3 nucleotides read TGCAGCGTAGAGGGTCTTACCTATGGCTACACCTCC. Its translation: CSVEGLTYGYTS.